Following are 3 T cell receptor beta chains from one sample sequenced in a study of T cell responses to AZD1222 COVID-19 vaccine. Sequencing was performed with immunoSEQ multiplex PCR; in TCRdb, only in-frame clones are kept and a portion is missing. This sample has about 270,000 clones; 85% to 95% occur once, and the top ten carry 0.55%. Sequencing was performed on peripheral blood, taken 28 days after the second AZD1222 dose. These receptors were collected from an adult who received the AZD1222 COVID-19 vaccine.

This chain joins TRBV2 and TRBJ1-1; D perhaps matches TRBD1 (6 bases). This CDR3 contains 12 residues. V dropped 11 bases and J dropped 6 bases, with 16 bases sitting between them. Germline V gene lookup returns CDR1 SNHLY and CDR2 FYNNEI. The CDR3 bases are TGTGCCGGGTCCGGGGACACCTCTGAAGCTTTCTTT. This gives the protein CAGSGDTSEAFF.

The rearrangement uses TRBV2 and TRBJ1-5; the D gene is possibly TRBD1 (6 bases). The germline V gene encodes CDR1 SNHLY and CDR2 FYNNEI. This CDR3 region has 14 residues. The V end was cut by 2 bases, the J end by 9 bases, with 14 bases between. CDR3: CASSEPSRGLPQHF. CDR3 coding DNA: TGTGCCAGCAGTGAACCCTCCCGGGGGCTGCCCCAGCATTTT.

The chain links TRBV5-5 to TRBJ1-2; D gene ambiguous. The CDR3 totals 15 residues. Germline loops: CDR1 SGHKS, CDR2 YYEKEE (reference sequence). The V end lost 0 bases, the J end lost 2 bases, and 11 bases lay between the germline ends. The chain's CDR3 is CASSLATNGNYGYTF. In nucleotides, the CDR3 is TGTGCCAGCAGCTTGGCCACAAACGGAAACTATGGCTACACCTTC. The complete variable domain, with remaining parts taken from reference TRBV5-5 and TRBJ1-2, reads DAGVTQSPTHLIKTRGQQVTLRCSPISGHKSVSWYQQVLGQGPQFIFQYYEKEERGRGNFPDRFSARQFPNYSSELNVNALLLGDSALYLCASSLATNGNYGYTFGSGTRLTVV.